This T cell receptor (beta chain) was identified in a study of CXCR3-negative and CXCR3-positive naive CD8 T cells. Study summary: The libraries together contributed some 140 million TRB reads, each supplying about 1.5 +/- 0.3 million.

Naive CD8+ T cells were CD45RO-CCR7+CD27+CD95-. All TRB cDNA libraries came from 5' RACE performed with UMI labels. TCRdb reprocessed the 5' RACE reads, with one entry per CDR3 protein and no DNA. The sample spans around 65,000 distinct CDR3 sequences; the ten largest clones claim about 0.68%. Whole-study results and caveats: Against CXCR3-negative naive cells, CXCR3-positive naive cells showed more hydrophobic TRB CDR3s. Naive subsets were similarly diverse, while memory CD8+ repertoires were much less diverse.

The germline CDR1 and CDR2 sequences are MDHEN and SYDVKM. The CDR3 runs to 15 residues. Details on this clonotype: Its antigen is as yet unknown.

The sequence came from a human donor in good health. Some clones in this sample may be carry-over from other donors' samples. Sequenced input: naive CXCR3+ CD8+ T cells from blood. As to subset: CD45RO-CCR7+CD27+CD95- naive CD8+ T cells expressing CXCR3 (TNR3+). This rearrangement joins TRBV28 to TRBJ2-4; TCRdb's D gene call, TRBD1, goes unchecked for lack of DNA. The CDR3 here is CASSYRGIAKNIQYF.